The clone carrying this T cell receptor (beta chain) was seen ten or more times. Its antigen is unidentified. V lost 3 bases and J lost 7; bases outside the gene matches: 14. CDR3 length equals 15 residues. Per germline, CDR1 GTSNPN and CDR2 SVGIG (reference sequence). The sample is drawn from a study of breast tumors, draining lymph nodes, adjacent tissues. Study-level findings and limits: Tumor TCR diversity was below lymph nodes but above nontumor tissue. Findings are consistent with lymph node origin and intratumoral expansion of most tumor T cells. The lymph node origin of tumor T cells was framed as consistent with a hypothesis, not demonstrated.

MiXCR, run by TCRdb on the multiplex PCR reads, gives a single entry per CDR3 protein. The profile shows over 10,000 distinct CDR3 sequences, approximately 62% of them singletons. The sequence was collected from a female donor with breast cancer. Some clones in this sample may be carry-over from other donors' samples. The rearrangement uses TRBV30 and TRBJ1-2; 7 bases line up with TRBD1. The source material was tumor-adjacent breast tissue. The CDR3 loop is CAWSPPGGGLGGYTF. The CDR3 DNA follows: TGTGCCTGGAGCCCTCCAGGGGGGGGGCTCGGTGGCTACACCTTC.